A selection of T cell receptor beta chains follows, all from one sample in a study of blood T cell repertoires in COVID-19. The table came from immunoSEQ multiplex PCR; TCRdb's copy has only in-frame clones and leaves some out. The data contain over 200,000 clones, roughly 80% of them seen just once; the ten biggest clones take up roughly 5%. Sequencing was done on a sample of peripheral blood. All receptors come from a human donor in a cohort sampled during active COVID-19. The CDR3 runs from the conserved cysteine through the conserved F or W. Each record gives: CDR3 DNA, CDR3 protein, D gene, clone size, V gene, J gene. D genes are given only for firm matches. A clone size is listed for some rows: how often the clone was seen (once, few, many), or a class if it is expanded.

CDR3 DNA: TGTGCCAGCAGCTTAAGAGGACAGGGTCTAGCCAAAAACATTCAGTACTTC; CDR3 protein: CASSLRGQGLAKNIQYF; D gene: TRBD1; clone size: once; V gene: TRBV11-2; J gene: TRBJ2-4
CDR3 DNA: TGTGCCAGCAGCCGGACAGGGGGGAACACTGAAGCTTTCTTT; CDR3 protein: CASSRTGGNTEAFF; D gene: TRBD1; clone size: .; V gene: TRBV11-1; J gene: TRBJ1-1
CDR3 DNA: TGTGCCTGGAGTTGGACTAGCGGGTCTGCAGATACGCAGTATTTT; CDR3 protein: CAWSWTSGSADTQYF; D gene: TRBD2; clone size: .; V gene: TRBV30; J gene: TRBJ2-3
CDR3 DNA: TGTGCCAGCAGCCTACAAGGGGGAGTGACCTACGAGCAGTACTTC; CDR3 protein: CASSLQGGVTYEQYF; D gene: .; clone size: once; V gene: TRBV7-2; J gene: TRBJ2-7
CDR3 DNA: TGTGCCAGCAGACAGGGGCGGGAAAAACTGTTTTTT; CDR3 protein: CASRQGREKLFF; D gene: TRBD1; clone size: .; V gene: TRBV28; J gene: TRBJ1-4
CDR3 DNA: TGTGCCAGCAGTGCCCCTGCAGGGGGCGCTTGGGAAAAACTGTTTTTT; CDR3 protein: CASSAPAGGAWEKLFF; D gene: TRBD1; clone size: .; V gene: TRBV25-1; J gene: TRBJ1-4
CDR3 DNA: TGCAGCGTTGATACGGGATCCTACGAGCAGTACTTC; CDR3 protein: CSVDTGSYEQYF; D gene: .; clone size: .; V gene: TRBV29-1; J gene: TRBJ2-7
CDR3 DNA: TGCGCCAGCAGCCCCCGACAGGGGGCCCACGAGCAGTACTTC; CDR3 protein: CASSPRQGAHEQYF; D gene: TRBD1; clone size: many; V gene: TRBV4-3; J gene: TRBJ2-7
CDR3 DNA: TGTGCCAGCAGCCCACGACTAAACTATGGCTACACCTTC; CDR3 protein: CASSPRLNYGYTF; D gene: .; clone size: .; V gene: TRBV6-2/TRBV6-3; J gene: TRBJ1-2
CDR3 DNA: TGTGCCAGCAGTTCAGCGGGATGGTCCTACAATGAGCAGTTCTTC; CDR3 protein: CASSSAGWSYNEQFF; D gene: TRBD2; clone size: .; V gene: TRBV7-9; J gene: TRBJ2-1
CDR3 DNA: TGTGCCAGCTCACCGGCAACGGGGAGCTCTGGAAACACCATATATTTT; CDR3 protein: CASSPATGSSGNTIYF; D gene: .; clone size: .; V gene: TRBV18; J gene: TRBJ1-3
CDR3 DNA: TGTGCCAGCAGGAAAGGACAGGACTCGAGGCCCCAGCATTTT; CDR3 protein: CASRKGQDSRPQHF; D gene: TRBD1; clone size: .; V gene: TRBV27; J gene: TRBJ1-5
CDR3 DNA: TGTGCCAGCAGCTTAGAAGCGGGAGGCTACGAGCAGTACTTC; CDR3 protein: CASSLEAGGYEQYF; D gene: TRBD2; clone size: few; V gene: TRBV7-9; J gene: TRBJ2-7
CDR3 DNA: TGTGCCAGCAGCTTACAGGGGGCTTTAGAGACCCAGTACTTC; CDR3 protein: CASSLQGALETQYF; D gene: TRBD1; clone size: .; V gene: TRBV5-4; J gene: TRBJ2-5
CDR3 DNA: TGTCCCCCCCGCGTCGCGGGGGGGCTCGCGGGGTTCTACGAGCAGTACTTC; CDR3 protein: CPPRVAGGLAGFYEQYF; D gene: TRBD2; clone size: .; V gene: TRBV9; J gene: TRBJ2-7
CDR3 DNA: TGTGCCAGCAGCAGTAGTAGTACCTCCTACGAGCAGTACTTC; CDR3 protein: CASSSSSTSYEQYF; D gene: .; clone size: .; V gene: TRBV11-2; J gene: TRBJ2-7
CDR3 DNA: TGTGCCAGTAGTTCCTCAGACAGGGAAAATTCACCCCTCCACTTT; CDR3 protein: CASSSSDRENSPLHF; D gene: TRBD1; clone size: .; V gene: TRBV19; J gene: TRBJ1-6
CDR3 DNA: TGTGCCAGCAGCGTAGGGCTAGCGGGATCAGGCGAGCAGTACTTC; CDR3 protein: CASSVGLAGSGEQYF; D gene: TRBD2; clone size: .; V gene: TRBV9; J gene: TRBJ2-7
CDR3 DNA: TGTGCCAGCGGCCGCCTCACAGATACGCAGTATTTT; CDR3 protein: CASGRLTDTQYF; D gene: .; clone size: .; V gene: TRBV28; J gene: TRBJ2-3
CDR3 DNA: TGTGCCAGCAGTTTGGGGCCGGGACAGGGCTACGAGCAGTACTTC; CDR3 protein: CASSLGPGQGYEQYF; D gene: TRBD1; clone size: once; V gene: TRBV28; J gene: TRBJ2-7
CDR3 DNA: TGTGCCAGCAGTTGGACAGGGGGCGGTCAGCCCCAGCATTTT; CDR3 protein: CASSWTGGGQPQHF; D gene: TRBD1; clone size: .; V gene: TRBV6-2/TRBV6-3; J gene: TRBJ1-5
CDR3 DNA: TGTGCCAGTCCGAGGTTGGACAGCTGTAATGAAAAACTGTTTTTT; CDR3 protein: CASPRLDSCNEKLFF; D gene: .; clone size: .; V gene: TRBV21-1; J gene: TRBJ1-4
CDR3 DNA: TGCGCCAGCAGCCCCGTTCCGTCGTTAGCGGGAGTCAACAATGAGCAGTTCTTC; CDR3 protein: CASSPVPSLAGVNNEQFF; D gene: TRBD2; clone size: .; V gene: TRBV4-1; J gene: TRBJ2-1
CDR3 DNA: TGTGCCAGCAGCTTCCTAAACACCGGGGAGCTGTTTTTT; CDR3 protein: CASSFLNTGELFF; D gene: .; clone size: .; V gene: TRBV7-2; J gene: TRBJ2-2
CDR3 DNA: TGTGCCAGCAGCTCCTTAGGGGGGGTCTATCTTCTCTCCTACGAGCAGTACTTC; CDR3 protein: CASSSLGGVYLLSYEQYF; D gene: .; clone size: .; V gene: TRBV7-2; J gene: TRBJ2-7
CDR3 DNA: TGTGCCAGCAGTGAAAGGGACAGCTACGAGCAGTACTTC; CDR3 protein: CASSERDSYEQYF; D gene: TRBD1; clone size: .; V gene: TRBV27; J gene: TRBJ2-7
CDR3 DNA: TGTGCCAGCAGCGTATCGGGGGGGCTTTCCTCTGGGGCCAACGTCCTGACTTTC; CDR3 protein: CASSVSGGLSSGANVLTF; D gene: TRBD2; clone size: .; V gene: TRBV9; J gene: TRBJ2-6
CDR3 DNA: TGTGCCAGCAGCTCAAGGGCTCAATACAGGAGTGAGCAGTTCTTC; CDR3 protein: CASSSRAQYRSEQFF; D gene: .; clone size: once; V gene: TRBV7-2; J gene: TRBJ2-1
CDR3 DNA: TGCGCCAGCAGCCGGGGGGCAGATACGCAGTATTTT; CDR3 protein: CASSRGADTQYF; D gene: TRBD2; clone size: .; V gene: TRBV5-1; J gene: TRBJ2-3
CDR3 DNA: TGTGCCACCAGTGAGCGGGGAAGACCCCTCACTAGCACAGATACGCAGTATTTT; CDR3 protein: CATSERGRPLTSTDTQYF; D gene: .; clone size: .; V gene: TRBV24-1; J gene: TRBJ2-3
CDR3 DNA: TGTGCCAGCAGCCCAGGGTCGGATGAGCAGTTCTTC; CDR3 protein: CASSPGSDEQFF; D gene: .; clone size: .; V gene: TRBV14; J gene: TRBJ2-1
CDR3 DNA: TGTGCCAGCACCTCGGAGCACTCCTACGAGCAGTACTTC; CDR3 protein: CASTSEHSYEQYF; D gene: .; clone size: .; V gene: TRBV6-6; J gene: TRBJ2-7
CDR3 DNA: TGTGCCAGCAGTTACTCGAGGGACACTGAAGCTTTCTTT; CDR3 protein: CASSYSRDTEAFF; D gene: .; clone size: few; V gene: TRBV6-2/TRBV6-3; J gene: TRBJ1-1
CDR3 DNA: TGTGCCAGCAGCTCCCTGACTAGCGGGAGGCCCCTGGAGCAGTACTTC; CDR3 protein: CASSSLTSGRPLEQYF; D gene: TRBD2; clone size: .; V gene: TRBV11-2; J gene: TRBJ2-7
CDR3 DNA: TGTGCCAGCAGCCCCCGGGACAGGGGAAGTGAAAAACTGTTTTTT; CDR3 protein: CASSPRDRGSEKLFF; D gene: TRBD1; clone size: .; V gene: TRBV9; J gene: TRBJ1-4
CDR3 DNA: TGTGCCAGCAGCTTGGCCAGCGATGAAGCTTTCTTT; CDR3 protein: CASSLASDEAFF; D gene: .; clone size: .; V gene: TRBV5-5; J gene: TRBJ1-1
CDR3 DNA: TGTGCCAGCAGTTTATTACCCAAGACAGACACTGAAGCTTTCTTT; CDR3 protein: CASSLLPKTDTEAFF; D gene: .; clone size: .; V gene: TRBV28; J gene: TRBJ1-1
CDR3 DNA: TGTGCCAGCTCAGAAAGCCGGCGGACAGATACGCAGTATTTT; CDR3 protein: CASSESRRTDTQYF; D gene: .; clone size: .; V gene: TRBV18; J gene: TRBJ2-3
CDR3 DNA: TGTGCCAGTAGTACGACAGGGGGCACTGAAGCTTTCTTT; CDR3 protein: CASSTTGGTEAFF; D gene: TRBD1; clone size: .; V gene: TRBV19; J gene: TRBJ1-1
CDR3 DNA: TGTGCCAGCAGCGTAGGCGGATTCACTGAAGCTTTCTTT; CDR3 protein: CASSVGGFTEAFF; D gene: .; clone size: .; V gene: TRBV9; J gene: TRBJ1-1
CDR3 DNA: TGTGCCAGGGGACACTACTATGGCTACACCTTC; CDR3 protein: CARGHYYGYTF; D gene: .; clone size: .; V gene: TRBV14; J gene: TRBJ1-2
CDR3 DNA: TGTGCCAGCAGCCAAGGGAGGGCAGGGAGCTCCTACAATGAGCAGTTCTTC; CDR3 protein: CASSQGRAGSSYNEQFF; D gene: .; clone size: .; V gene: TRBV3-1/TRBV3-2; J gene: TRBJ2-1
CDR3 DNA: TGTGCCAGCAGCCAAGAGGGGGGGCTAAGAGCTTTCTTT; CDR3 protein: CASSQEGGLRAFF; D gene: .; clone size: .; V gene: TRBV3-1/TRBV3-2; J gene: TRBJ1-1
CDR3 DNA: TGCAGCGTCCGGGGGAGCAATCAGCCCCAGCATTTT; CDR3 protein: CSVRGSNQPQHF; D gene: .; clone size: .; V gene: TRBV29-1; J gene: TRBJ1-5
CDR3 DNA: TGTGCCAGCAGCCAAGGGCAGGGGCGGTTCTACGAGCAGTACTTC; CDR3 protein: CASSQGQGRFYEQYF; D gene: .; clone size: .; V gene: TRBV14; J gene: TRBJ2-7
CDR3 DNA: TGTGCCAGCAGTTTACCCCAGGCGGGTGGGACTGAAGCTTTCTTT; CDR3 protein: CASSLPQAGGTEAFF; D gene: .; clone size: few; V gene: TRBV28; J gene: TRBJ1-1
CDR3 DNA: TGTGCCAGCAGCCGTGGACAGGGGGCGCGAGGCTACACCTTC; CDR3 protein: CASSRGQGARGYTF; D gene: TRBD1; clone size: .; V gene: TRBV3-1/TRBV3-2; J gene: TRBJ1-2
CDR3 DNA: TGTGCCAGCAGTTTTGGGGGAGGGCGCACAGATACGCAGTATTTT; CDR3 protein: CASSFGGGRTDTQYF; D gene: TRBD2; clone size: .; V gene: TRBV28; J gene: TRBJ2-3